The entry that follows covers one T cell receptor (beta chain) sequence. This entry comes from a study of blood T cell repertoires in COVID-19. For the study at large: Material from acute and convalescent COVID-19 was sourced from the United States, Italy and Spain. Sample material is recorded as cDNA or gDNA derived from T cells, B-cell-depleted T cells, or PBMCs.

As processed by the authors: Amplification with reference gene primers provided the estimates of nucleated cell counts. Sequenced by immunoSEQ multiplex PCR; TCRdb stores in-frame clones only, minus some. V, J and clone size derive from that table, while D and trimming were established from the DNA sequence. Among 150,000 to 200,000 clones, roughly 80% were seen once, and the ten largest hold around 15%. Those enrolled in Seattle joined during active infection and were followed longitudinally afterward. The TCR was taken from a woman in her 70s with COVID-19, enrolled during active disease. Sequencing used peripheral blood.

The chain's CDR3 is CASSFGNEAFYGYTF. CDR3 nucleotide sequence: TGTGCCAGCAGTTTCGGCAACGAGGCCTTCTATGGCTACACCTTC. The V call is TRBV5-6, the J call TRBJ1-2; D remains ambiguous. V was clipped by 5 bases and J by 4 bases, with 18 bases between them. CDR1 and CDR2 from the germline V gene are SGHDT and YYEEEE. The length of the CDR3 is 15 residues.